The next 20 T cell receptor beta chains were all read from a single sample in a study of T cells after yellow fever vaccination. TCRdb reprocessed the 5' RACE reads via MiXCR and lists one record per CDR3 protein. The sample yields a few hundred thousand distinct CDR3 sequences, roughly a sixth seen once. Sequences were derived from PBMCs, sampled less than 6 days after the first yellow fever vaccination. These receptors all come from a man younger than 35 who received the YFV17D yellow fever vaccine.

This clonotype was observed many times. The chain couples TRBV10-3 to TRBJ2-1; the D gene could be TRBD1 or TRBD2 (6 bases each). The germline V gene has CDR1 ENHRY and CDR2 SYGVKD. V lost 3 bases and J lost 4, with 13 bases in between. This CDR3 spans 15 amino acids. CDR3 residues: CAISDEGGPYNEQFF. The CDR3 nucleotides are TGTGCCATCAGTGACGAGGGGGGCCCATACAATGAGCAGTTCTTC.

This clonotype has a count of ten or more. The CDR3 region has the DNA TGTGCCAGCAGCGTAGCATCACCGCACTACATTGGGACAGCCGTGAGCATTCAGTACTTC. Encoded protein: CASSVASPHYIGTAVSIQYF. The rearrangement uses TRBV9 and TRBJ2-4; TRBD1 aligns across 7 bases. Germline loops: CDR1 SGDLS, CDR2 YYNGEE. The ends lost 0 bases at V and 9 bases at J; junction bases unmatched: 24. This CDR3 comprises 20 residues. Filled out from reference TRBV9 and TRBJ2-4, the complete variable domain reads DSGVTQTPKHLITATGQRVTLRCSPRSGDLSVYWYQQSLDQGLQFLIQYYNGEERAKGNILERFSAQQFPDLHSELNLSSLELGDSALYFCASSVASPHYIGTAVSIQYFGAGTRLSVL.

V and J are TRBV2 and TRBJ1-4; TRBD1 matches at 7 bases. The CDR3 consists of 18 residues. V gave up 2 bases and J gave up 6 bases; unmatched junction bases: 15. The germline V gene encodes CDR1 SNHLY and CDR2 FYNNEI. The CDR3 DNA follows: TGTGCCAGCAGTGAACGAGGGGGCTGGATTGTATCGGATGAAAAACTGTTTTTT. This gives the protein CASSERGGWIVSDEKLFF.

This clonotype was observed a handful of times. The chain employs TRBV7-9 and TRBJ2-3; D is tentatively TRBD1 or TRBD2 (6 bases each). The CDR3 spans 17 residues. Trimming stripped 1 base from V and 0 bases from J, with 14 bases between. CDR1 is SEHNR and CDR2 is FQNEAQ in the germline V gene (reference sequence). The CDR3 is CASSLGRGRPSTDTQYF. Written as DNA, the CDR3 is TGTGCCAGCAGCTTAGGACGGGGGCGACCTAGCACAGATACGCAGTATTTT.

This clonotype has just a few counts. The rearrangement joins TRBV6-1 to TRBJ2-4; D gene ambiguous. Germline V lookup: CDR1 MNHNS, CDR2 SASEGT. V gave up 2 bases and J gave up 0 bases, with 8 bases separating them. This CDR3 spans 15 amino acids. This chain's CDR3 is CASSESSLAKNIQYF. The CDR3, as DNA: TGTGCCAGCAGTGAAAGTAGTCTAGCCAAAAACATTCAGTACTTC.

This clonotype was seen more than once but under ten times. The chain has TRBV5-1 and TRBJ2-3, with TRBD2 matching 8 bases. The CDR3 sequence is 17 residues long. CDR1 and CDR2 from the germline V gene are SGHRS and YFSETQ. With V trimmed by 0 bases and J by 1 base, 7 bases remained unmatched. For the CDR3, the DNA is TGCGCCAGCAGCTTGGGCCGGGGGGGCATCGGCACAGATACGCAGTATTTT. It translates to CASSLGRGGIGTDTQYF.

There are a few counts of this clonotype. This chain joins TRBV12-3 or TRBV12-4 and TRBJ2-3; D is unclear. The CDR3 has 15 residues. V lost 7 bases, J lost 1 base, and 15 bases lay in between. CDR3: CASTLWGRGTDTQYF. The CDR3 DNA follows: TGTGCCAGCACCCTGTGGGGTAGGGGCACAGATACGCAGTATTTT.

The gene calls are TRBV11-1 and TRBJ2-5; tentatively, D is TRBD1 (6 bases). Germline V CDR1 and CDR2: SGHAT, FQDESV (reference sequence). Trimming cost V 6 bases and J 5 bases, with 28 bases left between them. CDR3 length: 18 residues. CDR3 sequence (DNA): TGTGCCAGCAGTTTCACCCTCCTGACAGGCGGCAGAGACGAGACCCAGTACTTC. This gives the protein CASSFTLLTGGRDETQYF.

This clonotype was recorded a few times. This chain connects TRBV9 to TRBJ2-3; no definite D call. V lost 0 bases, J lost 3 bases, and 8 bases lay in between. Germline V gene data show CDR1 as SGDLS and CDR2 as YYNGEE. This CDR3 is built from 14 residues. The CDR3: CASSVVPATDTQYF. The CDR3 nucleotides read TGTGCCAGCAGCGTAGTGCCAGCGACAGATACGCAGTATTTT.

The CDR3: CASSEVGNTEAFF. CDR3 bases: TGCGCCAGCAGTGAGGTCGGGAACACTGAAGCTTTCTTT. The J gene is TRBJ1-1, the V gene TRBV10-2, with D unresolved. This CDR3 comprises 13 residues. Germline CDR1 and CDR2: WSHSY and SAAADI. V lost 2 bases and J 1 base, leaving 5 bases between the germline ends.

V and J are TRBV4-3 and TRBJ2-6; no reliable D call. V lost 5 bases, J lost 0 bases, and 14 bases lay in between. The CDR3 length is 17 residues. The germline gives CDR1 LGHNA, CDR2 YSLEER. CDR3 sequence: CASSSRSWGSGANVLTF. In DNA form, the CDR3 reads TGCGCCAGCAGCTCGCGTAGCTGGGGCTCTGGGGCCAACGTCCTGACTTTC.

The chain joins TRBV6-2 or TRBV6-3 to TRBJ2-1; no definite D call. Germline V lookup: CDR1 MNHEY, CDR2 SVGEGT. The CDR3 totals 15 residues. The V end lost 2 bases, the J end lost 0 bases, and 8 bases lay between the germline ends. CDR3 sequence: CASSYKSSSYNEQFF. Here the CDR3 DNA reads TGTGCCAGCAGTTACAAGTCAAGCTCCTACAATGAGCAGTTCTTC.

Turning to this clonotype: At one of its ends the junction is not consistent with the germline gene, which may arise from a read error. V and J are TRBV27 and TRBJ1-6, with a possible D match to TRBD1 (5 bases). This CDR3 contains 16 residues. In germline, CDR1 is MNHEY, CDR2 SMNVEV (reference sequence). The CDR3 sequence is CAISLLGERYNSPLHF. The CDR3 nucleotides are TGTGCCATCAGTTTATTGGGGGAGCGGTATAATTCACCCCTCCACTTT.

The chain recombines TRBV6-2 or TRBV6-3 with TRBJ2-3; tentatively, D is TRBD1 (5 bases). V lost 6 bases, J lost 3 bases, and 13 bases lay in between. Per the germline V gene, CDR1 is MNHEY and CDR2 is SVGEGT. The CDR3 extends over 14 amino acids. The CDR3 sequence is CASSTPHRTDTQYF. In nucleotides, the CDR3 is TGTGCCAGCAGCACACCACACAGGACAGATACGCAGTATTTT.

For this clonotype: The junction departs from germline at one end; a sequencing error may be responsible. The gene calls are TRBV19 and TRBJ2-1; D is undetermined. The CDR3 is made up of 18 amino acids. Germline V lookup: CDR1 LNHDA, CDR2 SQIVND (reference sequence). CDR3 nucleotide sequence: TGTGCCAGTAGCGCATATGGCCCTTTTTCCACCTCCTACAATGAGCAGTCCTTC. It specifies CASSAYGPFSTSYNEQSF. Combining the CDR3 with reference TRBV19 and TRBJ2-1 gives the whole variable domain DGGITQSPKYLFRKEGQNVTLSCEQNLNHDAMYWYRQDPGQGLRLIYYSQIVNDFQKGDIAEGYSVSREKKESFPLTVTSAQKNPTAFYLCASSAYGPFSTSYNEQSFGPGTRLTVL.

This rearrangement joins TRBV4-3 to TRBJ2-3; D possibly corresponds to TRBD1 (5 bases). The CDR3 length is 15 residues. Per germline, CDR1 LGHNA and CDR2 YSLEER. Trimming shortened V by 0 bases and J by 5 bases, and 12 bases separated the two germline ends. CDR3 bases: TGCGCCAGCAGCCAAGATCGGGCCCAGGGAGATACGCAGTATTTT. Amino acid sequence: CASSQDRAQGDTQYF.

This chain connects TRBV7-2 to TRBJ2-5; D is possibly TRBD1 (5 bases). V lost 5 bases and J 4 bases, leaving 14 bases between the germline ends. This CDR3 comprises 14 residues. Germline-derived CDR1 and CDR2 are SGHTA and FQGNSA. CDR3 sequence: CASSPLGRGETQYF. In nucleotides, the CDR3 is TGTGCCAGCAGCCCCCTTGGAAGGGGAGAGACCCAGTACTTC.

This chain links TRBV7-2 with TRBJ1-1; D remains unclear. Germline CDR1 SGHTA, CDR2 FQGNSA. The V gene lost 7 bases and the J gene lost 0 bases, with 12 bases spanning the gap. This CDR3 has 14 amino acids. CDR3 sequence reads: CASTQHPMNTEAFF. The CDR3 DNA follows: TGTGCCAGCACCCAACACCCCATGAACACTGAAGCTTTCTTT. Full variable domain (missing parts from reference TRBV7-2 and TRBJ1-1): GAGVSQSPSNKVTEKGKDVELRCDPISGHTALYWYRQSLGQGLEFLIYFQGNSAPDKSGLPSDRFSAERTGGSVSTLTIQRTQQEDSAVYLCASTQHPMNTEAFFGQGTRLTVV.

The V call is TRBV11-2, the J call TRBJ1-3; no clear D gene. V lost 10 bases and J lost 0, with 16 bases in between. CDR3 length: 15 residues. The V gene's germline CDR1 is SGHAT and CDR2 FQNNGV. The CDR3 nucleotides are TGTGCCACTTCCCCGGACGGAGACTCTGGAAACACCATATATTTT. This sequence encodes CATSPDGDSGNTIYF.

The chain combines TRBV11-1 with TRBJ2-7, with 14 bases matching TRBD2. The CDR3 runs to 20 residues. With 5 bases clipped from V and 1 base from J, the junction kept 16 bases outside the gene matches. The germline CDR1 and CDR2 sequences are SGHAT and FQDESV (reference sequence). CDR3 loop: CASSPPGRLAGGLKSYEQYF. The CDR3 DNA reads TGTGCCAGCAGCCCTCCTGGGAGACTAGCGGGGGGGCTAAAGTCCTACGAGCAGTACTTC.